This is a list of T cell receptor beta chains from one sample in a study of identical twins. From the 5' RACE reads, TCRdb called clonotypes with MiXCR, one entry per CDR3 protein. This table holds more than 600,000 distinct CDR3 sequences, 15% to 20% found once. These same records also appear under a second study, on T cells expressing NK-cell markers.

What was sequenced was PBMCs. The receptor set was obtained from a woman aged 18-29 years in good health. CDR3s include the opening cysteine and the closing phenylalanine or tryptophan. Fields, in order: clone size, D gene, V gene, CDR3 length, J gene, CDR3 protein, CDR3 DNA. A D gene is named only where the DNA matches it firmly. Only some rows state a clone size, as once, few, many or a class for expanded clones.

abundance: few; d_gene: NA; v_gene: TRBV6-5; len: 14; j_gene: TRBJ2-3; CDR3aa: CASSYFRGTDTQYF; CDR3nt: TGTGCCAGCAGTTACTTCCGGGGCACAGATACGCAGTATTTT
abundance: NA; d_gene: TRBD2; v_gene: TRBV29-1; len: 18; j_gene: TRBJ2-7; CDR3aa: CSVVGTTSGTTSSYEQYF; CDR3nt: TGCAGCGTTGTGGGGACAACTAGCGGTACCACCAGCTCCTACGAGCAGTACTTC
abundance: few; d_gene: TRBD2; v_gene: TRBV12-3/TRBV12-4; len: 18; j_gene: TRBJ2-1; CDR3aa: CASSSLAGGLGSYNEQFF; CDR3nt: TGTGCCAGCAGTTCCCTAGCGGGAGGACTAGGCTCCTACAATGAGCAGTTCTTC
abundance: NA; d_gene: NA; v_gene: TRBV5-1; len: 15; j_gene: TRBJ1-6; CDR3aa: CASSLDVSPDSPLHF; CDR3nt: TGCGCCAGCAGCTTGGACGTTTCTCCGGATTCACCCCTCCACTTT
abundance: few; d_gene: NA; v_gene: TRBV12-3/TRBV12-4; len: 14; j_gene: TRBJ1-3; CDR3aa: CASSYAGAINTIYF; CDR3nt: TGTGCCAGCAGTTACGCAGGGGCTATCAACACCATATATTTT
abundance: NA; d_gene: NA; v_gene: TRBV7-3; len: 13; j_gene: TRBJ2-2; CDR3aa: CASSVTGTGELFF; CDR3nt: TGTGCCAGCAGCGTGACTGGCACCGGGGAGCTGTTTTTT
abundance: few; d_gene: TRBD2; v_gene: TRBV5-1; len: 15; j_gene: TRBJ2-7; CDR3aa: CASSLEASGGNEQYF; CDR3nt: TGCGCCAGCAGCTTGGAGGCTAGCGGGGGGAACGAGCAGTACTTC
abundance: few; d_gene: TRBD2; v_gene: TRBV7-3; len: 16; j_gene: TRBJ2-7; CDR3aa: CASSPNGGGSSYEQYF; CDR3nt: TGTGCCAGCAGCCCCAACGGGGGGGGCTCCTCCTACGAGCAGTACTTC
abundance: NA; d_gene: TRBD1; v_gene: TRBV10-3; len: 15; j_gene: TRBJ2-7; CDR3aa: CAISGTGGYSYEQYF; CDR3nt: TGTGCCATCAGTGGGACAGGGGGCTATTCCTACGAGCAGTACTTC
abundance: few; d_gene: NA; v_gene: TRBV5-1; len: 13; j_gene: TRBJ2-2; CDR3aa: CASGTGNTGELFF; CDR3nt: TGCGCCAGTGGGACGGGGAACACCGGGGAGCTGTTTTTT
abundance: few; d_gene: NA; v_gene: TRBV4-3; len: 18; j_gene: TRBJ2-2; CDR3aa: CASSQDLGVNRVTGELFF; CDR3nt: TGCGCCAGCAGCCAAGACCTAGGAGTGAACAGGGTCACCGGGGAGCTGTTTTTT
abundance: NA; d_gene: TRBD1; v_gene: TRBV6-1; len: 15; j_gene: TRBJ1-2; CDR3aa: CASSLTGEGSYGYTF; CDR3nt: TGTGCCAGCAGTCTGACAGGGGAGGGCTCCTATGGCTACACCTTC
abundance: NA; d_gene: TRBD1; v_gene: TRBV7-9; len: 14; j_gene: TRBJ1-1; CDR3aa: CASSLRGQYTEAFF; CDR3nt: TGTGCCAGCAGCTTAAGGGGACAGTACACTGAAGCTTTCTTT
abundance: NA; d_gene: TRBD2; v_gene: TRBV5-1; len: 16; j_gene: TRBJ2-3; CDR3aa: CASSHTAGGPPDTQYF; CDR3nt: TGCGCCAGCAGCCATACAGCGGGAGGGCCGCCAGATACGCAGTATTTT
abundance: NA; d_gene: NA; v_gene: TRBV6-1; len: 15; j_gene: TRBJ1-6; CDR3aa: CASSTNRDGNSPLHF; CDR3nt: TGTGCCAGCAGTACGAACCGGGACGGAAATTCACCCCTCCACTTT
abundance: many; d_gene: NA; v_gene: TRBV7-2; len: 15; j_gene: TRBJ1-6; CDR3aa: CASSSYRVYNSPLHF; CDR3nt: TGTGCCAGCAGCTCCTACAGGGTTTATAATTCACCCCTCCACTTT
abundance: NA; d_gene: NA; v_gene: TRBV4-3; len: 19; j_gene: TRBJ1-6; CDR3aa: CASSLSREAVSSYNSPLHF; CDR3nt: TGCGCCAGCAGCCTATCGCGGGAAGCGGTGAGCTCCTATAATTCACCCCTCCACTTT
abundance: few; d_gene: TRBD1; v_gene: TRBV12-3/TRBV12-4; len: 16; j_gene: TRBJ2-7; CDR3aa: CASSFRRTGFAYEQYF; CDR3nt: TGTGCCAGCAGTTTCCGTAGGACAGGGTTCGCCTACGAGCAGTACTTC
abundance: NA; d_gene: NA; v_gene: TRBV20-1; len: 13; j_gene: TRBJ2-7; CDR3aa: CSAGGVLLHEQYF; CDR3nt: TGCAGTGCTGGGGGAGTCCTCCTTCACGAGCAGTACTTC
abundance: NA; d_gene: NA; v_gene: TRBV13; len: 11; j_gene: TRBJ2-2; CDR3aa: CASRLGGELFF; CDR3nt: TGTGCCAGCAGGTTGGGCGGGGAGCTGTTTTTT
abundance: NA; d_gene: NA; v_gene: TRBV6-5; len: 14; j_gene: TRBJ2-7; CDR3aa: CASSYGATLGEQYF; CDR3nt: TGTGCCAGCAGTTACGGGGCGACACTCGGCGAGCAGTACTTC
abundance: NA; d_gene: TRBD1; v_gene: TRBV3-1; len: 14; j_gene: TRBJ2-5; CDR3aa: CASSQSTGGETQYF; CDR3nt: TGTGCCAGCAGCCAATCGACAGGGGGAGAGACCCAGTACTTC
abundance: many; d_gene: TRBD2; v_gene: TRBV12-3/TRBV12-4; len: 14; j_gene: TRBJ2-3; CDR3aa: CASRGLARTDTQYF; CDR3nt: TGTGCCAGCCGAGGACTAGCGAGGACAGATACGCAGTATTTT
abundance: NA; d_gene: TRBD2; v_gene: TRBV5-1; len: 16; j_gene: TRBJ2-1; CDR3aa: CASSQVAGSTYNEQFF; CDR3nt: TGCGCCAGCAGCCAAGTAGCGGGAAGTACCTACAATGAGCAGTTCTTC
abundance: few; d_gene: NA; v_gene: TRBV6-5; len: 16; j_gene: TRBJ2-5; CDR3aa: CASSSPQGGVVETQYF; CDR3nt: TGTGCCAGCAGTTCTCCACAGGGTGGGGTCGTAGAGACCCAGTACTTC
abundance: few; d_gene: NA; v_gene: TRBV7-6; len: 14; j_gene: TRBJ2-3; CDR3aa: CASGSGVITDTQYF; CDR3nt: TGTGCCAGCGGTTCGGGGGTCATCACAGATACGCAGTATTTT
abundance: few; d_gene: NA; v_gene: TRBV20-1; len: 13; j_gene: TRBJ2-6; CDR3aa: CSARHNWANVLTF; CDR3nt: TGCAGTGCTAGACATAACTGGGCCAACGTCCTGACTTTC
abundance: NA; d_gene: NA; v_gene: TRBV6-2/TRBV6-3; len: 14; j_gene: TRBJ1-1; CDR3aa: CASMGSKGSTEAFF; CDR3nt: TGTGCCAGCATGGGCAGTAAAGGCAGCACTGAAGCTTTCTTT
abundance: few; d_gene: NA; v_gene: TRBV3-1; len: 14; j_gene: TRBJ1-5; CDR3aa: CASSQAGSNQPQHF; CDR3nt: TGTGCCAGCAGCCAAGCAGGGAGCAATCAGCCCCAGCATTTT
abundance: few; d_gene: NA; v_gene: TRBV11-1; len: 19; j_gene: TRBJ2-1; CDR3aa: CASSLVGSPSKSSYNEQFF; CDR3nt: TGTGCCAGCAGCTTAGTGGGCTCCCCTAGCAAGAGCTCCTACAATGAGCAGTTCTTC
abundance: few; d_gene: NA; v_gene: TRBV12-3/TRBV12-4; len: 15; j_gene: TRBJ1-5; CDR3aa: CASSSTGASNQPQHF; CDR3nt: TGTGCCAGCAGCAGCACCGGGGCTAGCAATCAGCCCCAGCATTTT
abundance: NA; d_gene: NA; v_gene: TRBV7-9; len: 14; j_gene: TRBJ1-2; CDR3aa: CASSSGPPNYGYTF; CDR3nt: TGTGCCAGCAGCTCCGGGCCTCCGAACTATGGCTACACCTTC
abundance: few; d_gene: NA; v_gene: TRBV9; len: 15; j_gene: TRBJ2-7; CDR3aa: CASSVGVGYRYEQYF; CDR3nt: TGTGCCAGCAGCGTAGGTGTGGGCTATCGCTACGAGCAGTACTTC
abundance: few; d_gene: TRBD2; v_gene: TRBV6-1; len: 16; j_gene: TRBJ2-3; CDR3aa: CASSRSSGRATDTQYF; CDR3nt: TGTGCCAGCAGCCGCTCCAGCGGGAGGGCCACAGATACGCAGTATTTT
abundance: NA; d_gene: TRBD2; v_gene: TRBV12-3/TRBV12-4; len: 14; j_gene: TRBJ2-1; CDR3aa: CASQAGVVYNEQFF; CDR3nt: TGTGCCAGTCAAGCGGGGGTAGTCTACAATGAGCAGTTCTTC
abundance: NA; d_gene: NA; v_gene: TRBV10-1; len: 14; j_gene: TRBJ2-2; CDR3aa: CASATGIGGGELFF; CDR3nt: TGCGCCAGCGCAACCGGGATCGGAGGCGGGGAGCTGTTTTTT
abundance: NA; d_gene: NA; v_gene: TRBV12-3/TRBV12-4; len: 10; j_gene: TRBJ1-1; CDR3aa: CASSSRKAFF; CDR3nt: TGTGCCAGCAGTTCGCGGAAAGCTTTCTTT
abundance: many; d_gene: NA; v_gene: TRBV6-5; len: 14; j_gene: TRBJ1-4; CDR3aa: CASSYSGENEKLFF; CDR3nt: TGTGCCAGCAGTTACTCAGGGGAGAATGAAAAACTGTTTTTT
abundance: NA; d_gene: NA; v_gene: TRBV10-3; len: 11; j_gene: TRBJ2-1; CDR3aa: CAISADNEQFF; CDR3nt: TGTGCCATCAGTGCGGACAATGAGCAGTTCTTC
abundance: NA; d_gene: NA; v_gene: TRBV6-5; len: 14; j_gene: TRBJ2-7; CDR3aa: CASSYSGNTYEQYF; CDR3nt: TGTGCCAGCAGTTACTCTGGGAATACCTACGAGCAGTACTTC
abundance: NA; d_gene: TRBD2; v_gene: TRBV7-9; len: 14; j_gene: TRBJ2-1; CDR3aa: CASSLAGVIREQFF; CDR3nt: TGTGCCAGCAGTTTAGCGGGAGTGATTCGAGAGCAGTTCTTC
abundance: NA; d_gene: TRBD1; v_gene: TRBV5-5; len: 17; j_gene: TRBJ2-7; CDR3aa: CASSLDGMAGQGDEQYF; CDR3nt: TGTGCCAGCAGCTTGGACGGAATGGCGGGACAGGGAGACGAGCAGTACTTC
abundance: NA; d_gene: NA; v_gene: TRBV9; len: 14; j_gene: TRBJ2-7; CDR3aa: CASSVSGISYEQYF; CDR3nt: TGTGCCAGCAGCGTTTCAGGGATCTCCTACGAGCAGTACTTC
abundance: NA; d_gene: NA; v_gene: TRBV20-1; len: 16; j_gene: TRBJ2-1; CDR3aa: CSAKVGSGDSYNEQFF; CDR3nt: TGCAGTGCTAAAGTGGGTAGCGGCGATAGCTACAATGAGCAGTTCTTC
abundance: NA; d_gene: NA; v_gene: TRBV18; len: 15; j_gene: TRBJ2-3; CDR3aa: CASSPAAGRADTQYF; CDR3nt: TGTGCCAGCTCACCCGCGGCAGGTAGGGCAGATACGCAGTATTTT
abundance: NA; d_gene: NA; v_gene: TRBV3-1; len: 14; j_gene: TRBJ2-5; CDR3aa: CASSFRTGGETQYF; CDR3nt: TGTGCCAGCAGTTTTAGGACCGGGGGAGAGACCCAGTACTTC
abundance: many; d_gene: NA; v_gene: TRBV6-2/TRBV6-3; len: 15; j_gene: TRBJ2-3; CDR3aa: CASTKEETRTDTQYF; CDR3nt: TGTGCCAGCACCAAGGAGGAGACACGCACAGATACGCAGTATTTT
abundance: few; d_gene: TRBD2; v_gene: TRBV12-3/TRBV12-4; len: 15; j_gene: TRBJ2-5; CDR3aa: CASSGLAGYQETQYF; CDR3nt: TGTGCCAGCAGCGGACTAGCGGGGTACCAAGAGACCCAGTACTTC
abundance: few; d_gene: NA; v_gene: TRBV7-6; len: 14; j_gene: TRBJ2-7; CDR3aa: CASSLIEALGEQYF; CDR3nt: TGTGCCAGCAGCCTTATCGAGGCTTTGGGCGAGCAGTACTTC
abundance: few; d_gene: NA; v_gene: TRBV7-9; len: 13; j_gene: TRBJ2-6; CDR3aa: CASGKSGANVLTF; CDR3nt: TGTGCCAGCGGGAAATCTGGGGCCAACGTCCTGACTTTC
abundance: NA; d_gene: NA; v_gene: TRBV30; len: 11; j_gene: TRBJ1-2; CDR3aa: CAWSDSYGYTF; CDR3nt: TGTGCCTGGAGTGACTCCTATGGCTACACCTTC
abundance: NA; d_gene: NA; v_gene: TRBV15; len: 14; j_gene: TRBJ1-1; CDR3aa: CATSRDKGDTEAFF; CDR3nt: TGTGCCACCAGCAGAGATAAGGGGGACACTGAAGCTTTCTTT
abundance: NA; d_gene: TRBD2; v_gene: TRBV20-1; len: 16; j_gene: TRBJ2-1; CDR3aa: CSARDLSGRVRNEQFF; CDR3nt: TGCAGTGCTCGGGACCTAAGCGGGAGGGTCAGGAATGAGCAGTTCTTC
abundance: many; d_gene: NA; v_gene: TRBV20-1; len: 14; j_gene: TRBJ2-1; CDR3aa: CSAIIRDRRNEQFF; CDR3nt: TGCAGTGCTATTATCAGGGACCGTCGCAATGAGCAGTTCTTC
abundance: many; d_gene: TRBD2; v_gene: TRBV5-1; len: 15; j_gene: TRBJ2-5; CDR3aa: CASSLALAGQETQYF; CDR3nt: TGCGCCAGCAGCTTGGCTCTAGCGGGACAAGAGACCCAGTACTTC
abundance: few; d_gene: NA; v_gene: TRBV20-1; len: 13; j_gene: TRBJ2-7; CDR3aa: CSSAGYESYEQYF; CDR3nt: TGCAGCAGTGCAGGGTACGAATCCTACGAGCAGTACTTC
abundance: few; d_gene: TRBD2; v_gene: TRBV27; len: 17; j_gene: TRBJ2-1; CDR3aa: CASSFRTGGRSYNEQFF; CDR3nt: TGTGCCAGCAGTTTCCGGACTGGCGGGAGATCCTACAATGAGCAGTTCTTC
abundance: few; d_gene: NA; v_gene: TRBV5-5; len: 12; j_gene: TRBJ1-1; CDR3aa: CASSLVGDLPFF; CDR3nt: TGTGCCAGCAGCTTGGTCGGGGATTTGCCTTTCTTT
abundance: few; d_gene: NA; v_gene: TRBV12-3/TRBV12-4; len: 14; j_gene: TRBJ2-7; CDR3aa: CASSLGGLLYEQYF; CDR3nt: TGTGCCAGCAGTTTAGGGGGGCTACTCTACGAGCAGTACTTC
abundance: many; d_gene: NA; v_gene: TRBV6-5; len: 13; j_gene: TRBJ1-2; CDR3aa: CASSYEAYYGYTF; CDR3nt: TGTGCCAGCAGTTACGAGGCGTACTATGGCTACACCTTC